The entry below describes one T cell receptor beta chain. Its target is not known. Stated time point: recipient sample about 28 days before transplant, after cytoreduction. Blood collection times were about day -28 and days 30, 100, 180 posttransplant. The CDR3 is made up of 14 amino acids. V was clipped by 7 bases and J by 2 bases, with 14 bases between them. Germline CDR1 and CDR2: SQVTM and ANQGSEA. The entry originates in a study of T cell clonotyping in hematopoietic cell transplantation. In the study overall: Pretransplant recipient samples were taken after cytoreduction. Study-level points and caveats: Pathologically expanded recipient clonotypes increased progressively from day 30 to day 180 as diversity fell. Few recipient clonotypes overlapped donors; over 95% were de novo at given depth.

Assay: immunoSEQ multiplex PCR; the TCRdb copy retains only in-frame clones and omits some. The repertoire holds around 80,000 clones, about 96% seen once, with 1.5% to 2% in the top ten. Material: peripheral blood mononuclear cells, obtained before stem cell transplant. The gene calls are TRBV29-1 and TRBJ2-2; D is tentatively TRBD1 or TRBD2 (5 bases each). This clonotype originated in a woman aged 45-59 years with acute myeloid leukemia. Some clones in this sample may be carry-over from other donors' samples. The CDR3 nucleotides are TGCAGCGCCTTCGGGGCAGGTAACACCGGGGAGCTGTTTTTT. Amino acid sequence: CSAFGAGNTGELFF.